Following are 18 T cell receptor beta chains from one sample sequenced in a study of regulatory T cells in long-lasting Graves disease. Time point noted: newly diagnosed GD, antithyroid drugs for less than 3 months. Extracted RNA from PBMCs served as the source of the TCR library. In building TCR beta libraries, iRepertoire HTBI primers were used together with Arm-PCR of CDR3 regions. TCRdb passed the multiplex PCR reads through MiXCR, listing each CDR3 protein once. Of 400,000 to 550,000 distinct CDR3 sequences in the sample, more than 12% were seen once. This sample was shared with a second study, whose subject was T cells in Graves' hyperthyroidism and ophthalmopathy.

The specimen was peripheral blood mononuclear cells (PBMCs), collected at new diagnosis, from a patient treated with antithyroid drugs. The receptors stem from a woman in her thirties with Graves disease.

Many counts were recorded for this clonotype. The V and J genes are TRBV20-1 and TRBJ2-7; 7 positions agree with TRBD2. V lost 5 bases, J lost 2 bases, and 9 bases stayed unmatched. CDR3 length: 14 amino acids. CDR1 is DFQATT, CDR2 SNEGSKA, per germline (reference sequence). CDR3: CSALSGISTYEQYF. The CDR3 DNA reads TGCAGTGCTCTCAGCGGGATCAGCACCTACGAGCAGTACTTC.

The table lists this clonotype with a few counts. The chain uses TRBV19 and TRBJ2-5, with a weak D call TRBD1 (5 bases). The germline V gene encodes CDR1 LNHDA and CDR2 SQIVND (reference sequence). There are 12 residues in the CDR3. V lost 8 bases and J 5 bases, leaving 12 bases between the germline ends. The CDR3 region is CASSDAGETQYF. In DNA, the CDR3 is TGTGCCAGTTCAGACGCAGGGGAGACCCAGTACTTC.

This clonotype was observed a few times. This sequence joins TRBV7-2 and TRBJ2-4, with a possible D match to TRBD2 (7 bases). V lost 5 bases to trimming and J lost 8 bases, with 16 bases between them. There are 14 residues in the CDR3. The germline V gene has CDR1 SGHTA and CDR2 FQGNSA. The DNA of the CDR3 is TGTGCCAGCAGCCCTAGCGGAGGGGGGGACATTCAGTACTTC. Translated: CASSPSGGGDIQYF.

The V call is TRBV9, the J call TRBJ2-7; a weak D match, TRBD1 (6 bases). In germline, CDR1 is SGDLS, CDR2 YYNGEE. Trimming shortened V by 3 bases and J by 2 bases, and 12 bases separated the two germline ends. The CDR3 spans 14 residues. The CDR3 bases are TGTGCCAGCAGCGGACGGGACACAACCTACGAGCAGTACTTC. This sequence encodes CASSGRDTTYEQYF.

Points on this clonotype: One base away lies a much larger clone, so this may be a sequencing read error. The V call is TRBV30, the J call TRBJ1-6, with D possibly TRBD1 on 5 matching bases. The CDR3 has 14 amino acids. CDR1 and CDR2 (germline): GTSNPN, SVGIG (reference sequence). V dropped 4 bases and J dropped 8 bases, with 15 bases sitting between them. CDR3 amino acids: CAWNGGPGDSPLHF. As DNA, the CDR3 is TGTGCCTGGAACGGGGGACCTGGCGATTCACCCCTCCACTTT.

As DNA, the CDR3 is TGTGCCAGCAGTTCCCCCGGGACTACAAATGAGCAGTTCTTC. Residues: CASSSPGTTNEQFF. The genes are TRBV13 and TRBJ2-1; 7 nucleotides align to TRBD2. The CDR3 consists of 14 residues. CDR1 is PRHDT and CDR2 is FYEKMQ in the germline V gene (reference sequence). Trimming removed 6 bases from V and 7 bases from J; junction bases left unmatched: 9.

This clonotype has at least ten counts. V gene TRBV7-9 combines with J gene TRBJ1-1; TRBD1 is a possible D gene (6 bases). V lost 7 bases, J lost 3 bases, and 12 bases lay in between. This CDR3 comprises 13 residues. The germline V gene encodes CDR1 SEHNR and CDR2 FQNEAQ (reference sequence). The CDR3 spells CASKTGLYTEAFF. DNA of the CDR3: TGTGCCAGCAAAACAGGGTTATACACTGAAGCTTTCTTT.

This clonotype showed up many times. V and J are TRBV11-1 and TRBJ1-1; D is possibly TRBD1 (6 bases). The germline V gene has CDR1 SGHAT and CDR2 FQDESV (reference sequence). CDR3 length: 16 residues. V was clipped by 5 bases and J by 2 bases, with 18 bases between them. CDR3 coding DNA: TGTGCCAGCAGCGTGCCTTCTCGGGGGCGAAACACTGAAGCTTTCTTT. Protein product: CASSVPSRGRNTEAFF.

This clonotype was observed at least ten times. The chain joins TRBV27 to TRBJ1-3; D is perhaps TRBD1 (5 bases). This CDR3 has 19 residues. Trimming shortened V by 3 bases and J by 0 bases, and 21 bases separated the two germline ends. Germline CDR1 and CDR2: MNHEY and SMNVEV (reference sequence). The DNA of the CDR3 is TGTGCCAGCAGTTTTCCTAAATACGGTGGGGACTGCTCTGGAAACACCATATATTTT. Its protein is CASSFPKYGGDCSGNTIYF.

The table lists this clonotype with many counts. The J gene is TRBJ2-6, the V gene TRBV6-5, with D maybe TRBD1 (5 bases). Deletions cut 4 bases from V and 0 bases from J, with 7 bases between. Germline-derived CDR1 and CDR2 are MNHEY and SVGAGI. The CDR3 is made up of 15 amino acids. The CDR3 sequence: CASSLQVSGANVLTF. The CDR3 DNA sequence: TGTGCCAGCAGTTTACAGGTCTCTGGGGCCAACGTCCTGACTTTC.

This clonotype was seen repeatedly, ten times or more. The chain couples TRBV5-6 to TRBJ2-1; D may be TRBD1 (5 bases). There are 17 residues in the CDR3. The ends were cut back, 0 bases at V and 1 base at J, with 14 bases in the middle. Germline assignment: CDR1 SGHDT and CDR2 YYEEEE. The CDR3 is CASSLVKGGASYNEQFF. DNA of the CDR3: TGTGCCAGCAGCTTGGTTAAAGGTGGGGCGTCCTACAATGAGCAGTTCTTC.

The chain couples TRBV3-1 to TRBJ1-1; D perhaps matches TRBD1 (5 bases). The CDR3 has 11 residues. V was trimmed by 7 bases and J by 14 bases, leaving 17 bases between them. Germline assignment: CDR1 LGHDT and CDR2 YNNKEL (reference sequence). CDR3 nucleotide sequence: TGTGCCAGCACCCATAGAGGGGCGCGGTTCTTT. Translating it yields CASTHRGARFF.

This clonotype was picked up many times. This sequence joins TRBV27 and TRBJ2-1, with 8 bases matching TRBD2. This CDR3 region has 15 residues. The ends lost 6 bases at V and 1 base at J; junction bases unmatched: 5. The germline V gene has CDR1 MNHEY and CDR2 SMNVEV (reference sequence). In DNA, the CDR3 is TGTGCCAGCAGACGGGAGGGCCGGTCCTACAATGAGCAGTTCTTC. Protein: CASRREGRSYNEQFF.

This clonotype has ten or more counts. The chain couples TRBV11-2 to TRBJ2-7; 7 bases match TRBD2. This CDR3 contains 18 residues. Unmatched junction bases numbered 17, after V lost 6 bases and J lost 0 bases. Looked up from germline, CDR1 is SGHAT and CDR2 is FQNNGV. CDR3 loop: CASRELAGRSPSSYEQYF. CDR3 DNA sequence: TGTGCCAGCAGGGAGTTGGCCGGGAGGTCCCCGAGCTCCTACGAGCAGTACTTC.

This clonotype was observed at least ten times. The rearrangement uses TRBV24-1 and TRBJ1-1; D not resolved. The germline CDR1 and CDR2 sequences are KGHDR and SFDVKD. The CDR3 is 11 residues long. V dropped 7 bases and J dropped 9 bases, with 11 bases sitting between them. DNA of the CDR3: TGTGCCACCAGCACGGGCTCAAAAGCTTTCTTT. Protein product: CATSTGSKAFF.

This clonotype was detected ten times or more. CDR3 sequence reads: CASSTLAGPYEQYF. CDR3 nucleotides: TGTGCCAGCAGTACCCTAGCGGGGCCCTACGAGCAGTACTTC. The rearrangement uses TRBV2 and TRBJ2-7; 9 bases fit TRBD2. The CDR3 is 14 residues long. Germline assignment: CDR1 SNHLY and CDR2 FYNNEI. V gave up 5 bases and J gave up 2 bases; unmatched junction bases: 4.

The chain links TRBV10-3 to TRBJ2-2; TRBD2 aligns across 7 bases. Losses at the gene ends were 3 bases for V and 0 bases for J; bases not matched to a gene: 4. The CDR3 covers 16 residues. The germline CDR1 and CDR2 sequences are ENHRY and SYGVKD. The CDR3 region is CAISERLAANTGELFF. For the CDR3, the DNA is TGTGCCATCAGTGAAAGGCTAGCGGCGAACACCGGGGAGCTGTTTTTT.

The chain has TRBV19 and TRBJ2-1; the match to TRBD1 covers 8 bases. Looked up from germline, CDR1 is LNHDA and CDR2 is SQIVND (reference sequence). The junction had 2 bases not matched to a gene; V was cut back by 4 bases and J by 9 bases. The CDR3 has 12 residues. The CDR3 reads CASSTTGGEQFF. In DNA form, the CDR3 reads TGTGCCAGTAGTACCACAGGGGGTGAGCAGTTCTTC.